Sequencing of this TCR beta chain was carried out in a study of cytomegalovirus exposure and HLA in healthy donors (dated by TCRdb to about 2017). Regarding the study in general: According to an earlier analysis of around 600 of the donors, 150 million to 200 million T cells yielded 117 million unique TCR beta sequences and roughly 280 Gb of sequence data. Rather than drawing on any new phenotypic data, the later analysis identified candidate immune exposures from TCR beta sequences and the way those sequences occurred across donors. Several DR-DQ haplotypes were handled as single units for association and clustering because linkage in the cohort was strong. Among about 390 genotyped donors of the cohort, an average of roughly 240,000 unique TCR beta nucleotide sequences were sequenced per donor, around 20% of them non-productive. The aim of the study was to test whether cataloging public T cell receptors could identify signatures of past pathogen exposure. Donor age, sex, ethnicity and CMV serostatus were compiled together with the repertoire data. Typing coverage varied by locus: roughly 620-640 donors for A, B, C, DRB1 and DQB1; approximately 520 for DQA1; around 610 for DPA1; about 450 for DPB1. The study profiled the T cell repertoires of 550 to 700 subjects by immunosequencing and related them to cytomegalovirus serostatus. To predict cytomegalovirus infection status, the study combined high-throughput TCR immunosequencing, statistical association of individual TCRs with disease status, and machine learning. Genome-wide SNP genotypes for about 65% of the roughly 670 donors were used in a later genetic analysis, which treated that subset as a discovery cohort. Besides the first cohort of 666 subjects, a separate validation cohort made up of over a hundred different subjects was used. All discovery cohort repertoires had been generated using a single sequencing platform. Of the roughly 400 genotyped donors, approximately 83% fell in the genetic ancestry cluster associated with self-reported Caucasian donors. In a later analysis, previously published TCR beta repertoires from 666 donors were re-analyzed and high-resolution HLA genotyping was added so that TCR occurrence patterns could be studied. An early release covering roughly 600 HLA-typed donors comprised about 300 gigabases of sequencing data and roughly 86 million unique TCR sequences. In an earlier analysis of 587 of the donors, high-throughput TCR beta sequencing was used to judge whether each TCR beta V gene segment behaved as functional or pseudogenic. Both class I and class II loci were covered by HLA typing, at four-digit resolution. Study-wide conclusions, independent of this receptor: In a later analysis, 15,000 to 20,000 TCR beta sequences were associated with specific HLA alleles at a false discovery rate of 0.05. Correlated functional status among segregating V segments might be attributable to linkage disequilibrium, but an unknown experimental factor could not be ruled out. Because counts were too low, 15 to 20 rarely observed V segments, including chromosome 9 orphons, were excluded from the earlier analysis of several hundred of the donors. Several of the top co-occurrence clusters appeared to be linked to parvovirus B19, influenza, CMV and Epstein-Barr virus, according to a later analysis. According to a later analysis, most CMV-associated TCR beta chains appeared to be HLA-restricted, and the HLA associations seemed to be driven largely by CMV exposure. It was suggested by the authors that the approach could potentially be generalized to other disease states and immunological phenotypes. A further reported finding was that TCR beta sequences accurately predicted the HLA-A and HLA-B alleles for most subjects in the first cohort. In an earlier analysis of 587 of the donors, most TCR beta V segments appeared in productive rearrangements about 90% or about 30% of the time, broadly matching IMGT annotations. Roughly uniform sequencing depth across donors was assumed in presence/absence analyses, although this assumption may not hold. In a later analysis, TCR association rates were found to vary across HLA loci, with the most associated TCRs seen for DRB1 alleles and the fewest for HLA-C alleles. CMV serostatus was the only immune exposure information available for the cohort. A cluster of highly shared sequence variants was judged likely to represent a technical artifact of the sequencing pipeline. In this cohort, only TCR beta chains were sequenced, and detectable features were limited by the absence of alpha or paired-chain data. According to a later genetic analysis, donors in an Asian-associated ancestry cluster had fewer N-insertions in productive TCRs than the roughly 700-donor mean. A few of the identified cytomegalovirus-associated TCR beta chains were confirmed in vitro to be specific for cytomegalovirus antigens. A later genetic analysis associated a missense DCLRE1C variant with V-gene and J-gene trimming of TCR beta chains, and an independent cohort replicated the association. In a later analysis, HLA-associated TCR beta chains showed more clonal expansion and lower generation probabilities than non-associated chains that were equally common. Because some donors lacked HLA typing at each locus, the association tests relied only on the typed subset. Because the 87-base-pair reads could not distinguish some IMGT-functional V segments, including TRBV6-2 and TRBV6-3, those segments were excluded. The classifier was reported to diagnose cytomegalovirus status with high specificity and sensitivity in both the original and validation cohorts. Most TCR sequences were seen in very few donors, while some public TCRs were found in many individuals. When HLA alleles, especially DR and DQ, strongly co-occurred, TCR associations were difficult to assign to individual alleles. In the study, around 150 TCR beta chains were listed as associated with cytomegalovirus.

CDR1 and CDR2 were assigned from the germline V gene as MNHNS and SASEGT. The CDR3 covers 14 residues, taking in both the cysteine and the phenylalanine. CDR3 DNA is the only sequence kept; it has 42 bases, read in frame from the first base. V is cut by 11 bases and J by 7 bases, and the space between the germline ends is 23 bases. In total, approximately 610 healthy bone marrow donors made up the cohort. At the time of sampling, all cohort members were nominally healthy, though unrecorded immune exposures were likely present. The donor tested CMV seropositive and was one of the 289 seropositive cohort members. A peripheral blood sample was collected from each donor, and TCR beta sequencing was performed on peripheral blood mononuclear cells. The Qiagen DNeasy Blood Extraction Kit was used to extract genomic DNA from the blood cell samples. This clone was recorded a few times. The antigen it recognizes is unknown. No quality values exist for individual bases; no much larger clone is one base distant.

Library preparation used the immunoSEQ multiplex PCR assay. For the multiplex PCR, a mixture combining 60 forward primers for TCR Vbeta segments and 13 reverse primers for TCR Jbeta segments was used. The CDR3 region of rearranged TCR beta genes was amplified from genomic DNA by a multiplex PCR assay. The amplified TCR beta libraries were sequenced on the Illumina HiSeq System as 87-base-pair reads. The authors' pipeline ran thus. In a later analysis, some 80 million unique TCR beta chains were counted across the roughly 610 repertoires, and around 10 million of these chains were shared by at least two donors. Raw reads were error-corrected and collapsed into unique sequences by a nearest-neighbor algorithm in which closely related sequences were merged to remove PCR and sequencing errors. To assign V, D and J gene segments, CDR3 sequences were aligned to IMGT reference sequences. For a sequence to be retained, a match of at least six nucleotides was required to both a V gene segment and a J gene segment. Rearrangements were classified as productive when the CDR3 lacked stop codons and remained in frame with V and J, and all other rearrangements were classified as non-productive. Following IMGT convention, CDR3 was defined as the stretch from the second conserved V-encoded cysteine up to the conserved J-encoded phenylalanine. In an earlier analysis of 500 to 650 of the donors, sequences lacking an unambiguous match to a single V gene segment were excluded. An earlier analysis of a few hundred of the donors classified V segments as functional when productive rearrangements were above 56.7% and as segregating when the standard deviation between donors was above 5%. A statistical classification framework was built for diagnosing cytomegalovirus status from the catalog of TCR beta chain sequences. A later analysis assigned V and J genes by comparing TCR nucleotide sequences with IMGT/GENE-DB human TR gene sequences. In a later analysis, CDR3 sequences and most-parsimonious VDJ recombination scenarios were assigned using the TCRdist pipeline. A later analysis defined each TCR beta chain by its CDR3 amino acid sequence plus V-gene family, and excluded reads lacking a unique V-gene family. A later analysis removed 500 to 650 highly shared, low-generation-probability nucleotide sequences to deal with suspected cross-contamination and a sequencing artifact. For each public chain, a later analysis derived a clonal expansion index from normalized ranks of inferred template counts within each repertoire. In a later analysis, generation probabilities were computed using a VDJ recombination model fitted to out-of-frame rearrangements, and the results were checked against IGoR. A later analysis scored TCR-TCR, TCR-HLA and TCR-CMV co-occurrence with hypergeometric tests, applying a repertoire-size bias correction to TCR pairs. To estimate false discovery rates, a later analysis permuted the HLA or CMV assignments 20 times. In a later analysis, co-occurring TCRs were grouped using DBSCAN, with TCRdist sequence similarity added in when clustering inside HLA-allele-positive subsets. For co-occurrence clustering, repertoires with fewer than 30,000 or more than 120,000 public chains were excluded, along with 4 to 6 repertoires with anomalous nucleotide sharing. TCRdb obtained this table from immuneACCESS and retained in-frame rearrangements with V and J assigned. These tables miss some clones; where compared with another copy, unresolved V genes account for less than half of the shortfall, and the remainder is unexplained. Clone size and the V and J calls come from that table; the DNA yielded D and trimming. The sample table lists approximately 140,000 clones, 65% to 80% of them with a count of one. Clones ranked in the top ten supply approximately 1.2% of the sample.

The source is a male donor in good health and CMV-seropositive. The sequence joins TRBV6-1 to TRBJ1-1; 5 matching bases give a weak D call of TRBD1. The sample taken for sequencing was PBMCs. The CDR3: CAGSGGFSALEAFF. The sequenced DNA: TGTGCCGGCTCGGGGGGATTCTCCGCGCTTGAAGCTTTCTTT.